The sequence of this TCR beta chain was determined in a study of blood T cell repertoires in COVID-19. Across the whole study: Samples representing acute and convalescent COVID-19 were sourced from the United States, Italy and Spain. PBMCs, B-cell-depleted T cells, or T cells provided the cDNA or gDNA that made up the material.

In the study's own analysis: Quantification of nucleated cells was approximated via reference gene primer amplification. This table comes from immunoSEQ multiplex PCR, and its TCRdb copy is limited to in-frame clones, with some not included. V and J calls plus clone size are reproduced from that table; the DNA served to infer D and trimming. Of approximately 260,000 clones in the sample, 79% were seen once. The CDR3 extends over 15 amino acids. In germline, CDR1 is SGHNT, CDR2 YYREEE (reference sequence). The V segment lost 3 bases and the J segment 9 bases; nucleotides outside the gene matches: 7. The origin of this receptor is a woman aged 40 to 49 with active or convalescent COVID-19. This chain connects TRBV5-4 to TRBJ2-4; 12 positions agree with TRBD1. The specimen was peripheral blood. The CDR3 reads CASSSGQGAWGIQYF. The CDR3 coding sequence is TGTGCCAGCAGCTCGGGACAGGGGGCTTGGGGCATTCAGTACTTC.